These 17 T cell receptor beta chains share one sample of origin, sequenced in a study of T cells in Graves' hyperthyroidism and ophthalmopathy. TCR beta CDR3 regions were amplified from RNA. During a first-round RT-PCR of the TCR CDR3, the HTBI primer set was used. TCRdb redid the calling of the multiplex PCR reads with MiXCR, one entry per CDR3 protein. There are fewer than 550,000 distinct CDR3 sequences in the sample; 15% to 18% occur only once, and roughly 14% lies in the top ten. Source material: blood. Every receptor here comes from a woman younger than 30 with Graves' hyperthyroidism.

Comment on this clonotype: This could be a read error, since a much larger clone is one nucleotide away. The CDR3 ends on some other residue instead of the conserved phenylalanine or tryptophan, so this is likely a read error. The chain links TRBV20-1 to TRBJ1-5, with TRBD1 identical over 8 bases. From germline, CDR1 is DFQATT and CDR2 SNEGSKA (reference sequence). The length of the CDR3 is 14 residues. J lost 3 bases, V lost 6 bases, and 7 bases had no gene match. The CDR3 sequence is CSALQGADNQPQHS. CDR3 nucleotides: TGCAGTGCCCTCCAGGGGGCTGACAATCAGCCCCAGCATTCT.

Many counts were recorded for this clonotype. V usage is TRBV7-3 and J usage is TRBJ1-1; D not resolved. From germline, CDR1 is SGHTA and CDR2 FQGTGA. V lost 5 bases and J 1 base, leaving 8 bases between the germline ends. The CDR3 is 13 residues long. In DNA, the CDR3 is TGTGCCAGCAGCAAAAGACAGAACACTGAAGCTTTCTTT. Translating gives CASSKRQNTEAFF.

This clonotype was seen more than once but under ten times. The rearrangement links TRBV18 to TRBJ2-5; a possible D gene is TRBD2 (6 bases). CDR3 length: 17 residues. Germline lookup yields CDR1 KGHSH and CDR2 LQKENI. The germline V and J ends were trimmed by 0 bases and 9 bases, with 23 bases remaining between them. Here the CDR3 DNA reads TGTGCCAGCTCACCACCACCGGGACTCCCGGCCCCGGAGCCCCAGTACTTC. Translation gives CASSPPPGLPAPEPQYF.

This clonotype was recorded many times. This rearrangement joins TRBV3-1 to TRBJ2-1; D unclear. The V gene lost 3 bases and the J gene lost 5 bases, with 14 bases spanning the gap. The CDR3 sequence is 15 residues long. CDR1 and CDR2 from the germline V gene are LGHDT and YNNKEL (reference sequence). CDR3 in DNA: TGTGCCAGCAGCCACATGGGCCCCGTGAACAATGAGCAGTTCTTC. Protein product: CASSHMGPVNNEQFF.

V and J are TRBV4-2 and TRBJ1-2; no reliable D call. Germline V CDR1 and CDR2: LGHNA, YNFKEQ. The CDR3 totals 14 residues. V was cut by 0 bases and J by 8 bases, with 13 bases left in between. CDR3 sequence reads: CASSQEAVSVGYTF. The CDR3, as DNA: TGTGCCAGCAGCCAAGAAGCGGTTTCGGTGGGCTACACCTTC.

This clonotype was observed a handful of times. The chain is built from TRBV12-3 or TRBV12-4 and TRBJ1-3; unclear D gene. V dropped 4 bases and J dropped 0 bases, with 7 bases sitting between them. The CDR3 contains 14 residues. Written as DNA, the CDR3 is TGTGCCAGCAGTTCGACATTCTCTGGAAACACCATATATTTT. It translates to CASSSTFSGNTIYF.

The V call is TRBV10-2, the J call TRBJ2-7; TRBD1 matches 10 bases. The trim removed 8 bases at V and 5 bases at J, leaving 9 bases unmatched. The CDR3 covers 14 residues. The germline V gene encodes CDR1 WSHSY and CDR2 SAAADI. Here the CDR3 reads CASGGQGLGDEQYF. The CDR3 nucleotides read TGCGCCAGCGGGGGACAGGGGCTAGGCGACGAGCAGTACTTC.

This clonotype was seen only a few times. The rearrangement uses TRBV19 and TRBJ2-1; 8 positions match TRBD2. J lost 3 bases, V lost 2 bases, and 3 bases had no gene match. This CDR3 contains 15 residues. Germline CDR1 and CDR2: LNHDA and SQIVND (reference sequence). CDR3 residues: CASSIMTSVYNEQFF. In DNA, the CDR3 is TGTGCCAGTAGTATAATGACTAGCGTCTACAATGAGCAGTTCTTC.

This clonotype was found many times. This chain uses TRBV10-3 with TRBJ2-1, with a tentative D call TRBD2 (5 bases). This CDR3 region has 15 residues. The V gene's germline CDR1 is ENHRY and CDR2 SYGVKD. The V and J ends lost 3 bases and 0 bases respectively, with 9 bases between them. CDR3 sequence (DNA): TGTGCCATCAGTGATCCGGGGATCTCCTACAATGAGCAGTTCTTC. Its translation is CAISDPGISYNEQFF.

The chain employs TRBV18 and TRBJ2-1; 9 bases map to TRBD2. The CDR3 is 16 residues long. With V trimmed by 3 bases and J by 2 bases, 5 bases remained unmatched. Germline lookup yields CDR1 KGHSH and CDR2 LQKENI. The CDR3 DNA reads as TGTGCCAGCTCACCGGTAGCGGGAGAAACCTACAATGAGCAGTTCTTC. It yields the protein CASSPVAGETYNEQFF.

This clonotype has ten or more counts. The CDR3 reads CASTPGGNSNTEAFF. The CDR3 coding sequence is TGTGCCAGCACACCAGGGGGAAACTCGAACACTGAAGCTTTCTTT. The V and J genes are TRBV6-1 and TRBJ1-1; TRBD1 matches at 7 bases. The junction had 9 bases not matched to a gene; V was cut back by 7 bases and J by 1 base. This CDR3 region has 15 residues. The germline V gene encodes CDR1 MNHNS and CDR2 SASEGT.

The gene calls are TRBV4-2 and TRBJ1-5; possibly TRBD1 for D (5 bases). The CDR3 is 15 amino acids. Germline CDR1 is LGHNA and CDR2 is YNFKEQ. Trimming cost V 1 base and J 7 bases, with 14 bases left between them. In DNA form, the CDR3 reads TGTGCCAGCAGCCAAGTTTGGGGCGCAGCACAGCCCCAGCATTTT. Translating it yields CASSQVWGAAQPQHF.

This clonotype was picked up many times. This sequence joins TRBV7-9 and TRBJ1-1; no clear D gene. CDR3 size: 13 residues. CDR1 and CDR2 (germline): SEHNR, FQNEAQ (reference sequence). The V gene lost 1 base and the J gene lost 6 bases, with 9 bases spanning the gap. CDR3 DNA sequence: TGTGCCAGCAGCTTAGTAGGGTGGGCTGAAGCTTTCTTT. Its translation is CASSLVGWAEAFF. The entire variable domain, with the rest obtained from reference TRBV7-9 and TRBJ1-1, is as follows: DTGVSQNPRHKITKRGQNVTFRCDPISEHNRLYWYRQTLGQGPEFLTYFQNEAQLEKSRLLSDRFSAERPKGSFSTLEIQRTEQGDSAMYLCASSLVGWAEAFFGQGTRLTVV.

The chain carries TRBV6-2 or TRBV6-3 and TRBJ2-5; 12 bases line up with TRBD2. CDR1 and CDR2 (germline): MNHEY, SVGEGT. This CDR3 spans 15 amino acids. Trimming removed 6 bases from V and 4 bases from J; junction bases left unmatched: 6. CDR3 sequence (DNA): TGTGCCAGCAGGGAGACTAGCGGGGGCGTAGAGACCCAGTACTTC. Protein product: CASRETSGGVETQYF.

This clonotype turned up a few times. V and J are TRBV11-1 and TRBJ1-3, with 7 bases that match TRBD1. Germline lookup yields CDR1 SGHAT and CDR2 FQDESV (reference sequence). The CDR3 is 15 residues long. V lost 3 bases to trimming and J lost 2 bases; unmatched junction nucleotides: 4. The CDR3 DNA follows: TGTGCCAGCAGCTTGGGGGACAGCGCTGGAAACACCATATATTTT. It translates to CASSLGDSAGNTIYF.

The chain employs TRBV4-3 and TRBJ1-1; no clear D. The CDR3 is 15 amino acids. Between the trimmed V and J ends, which lost 1 base and 3 bases, there was a span of 12 bases. CDR1 and CDR2 (germline): LGHNA, YSLEER. The chain's CDR3 is CASSQARRVHTEAFF. The CDR3 nucleotides read TGCGCCAGCAGCCAAGCGCGCCGGGTACACACTGAAGCTTTCTTT.

This clonotype was seen repeatedly, ten times or more. The V gene is TRBV28, the J gene TRBJ1-2; TRBD1 aligns across 7 bases. V dropped 6 bases and J dropped 4; count of bases not matched to a gene: 14. The CDR3 sequence is 16 residues long. Germline V gene sequence: CDR1 MDHEN, CDR2 SYDVKM. The CDR3 bases are TGTGCCAGCAGCACCACCCCAGGGGGAGAGGCCTATGGCTACACCTTC. Translation gives CASSTTPGGEAYGYTF.